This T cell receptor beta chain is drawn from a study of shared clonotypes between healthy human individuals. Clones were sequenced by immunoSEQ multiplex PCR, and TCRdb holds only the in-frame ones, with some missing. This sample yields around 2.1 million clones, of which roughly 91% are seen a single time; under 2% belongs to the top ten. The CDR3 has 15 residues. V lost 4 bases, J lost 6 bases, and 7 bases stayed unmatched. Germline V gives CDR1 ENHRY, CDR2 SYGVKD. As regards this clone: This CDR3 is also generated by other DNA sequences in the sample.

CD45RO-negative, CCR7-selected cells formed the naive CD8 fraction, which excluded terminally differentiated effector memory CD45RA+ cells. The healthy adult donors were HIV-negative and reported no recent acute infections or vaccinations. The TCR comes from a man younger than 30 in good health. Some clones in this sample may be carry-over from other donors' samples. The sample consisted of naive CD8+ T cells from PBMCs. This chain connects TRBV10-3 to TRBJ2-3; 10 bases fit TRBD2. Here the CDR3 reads CAISGLAGSADTQYF. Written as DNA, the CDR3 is TGTGCCATCAGTGGACTAGCGGGTTCTGCTGATACGCAGTATTTT.